One sample yielded the 8 T cell receptor beta chains listed below, sequenced in a study of blood T cell repertoires in COVID-19. Repertoires were generated with immunoSEQ multiplex PCR, while TCRdb's copy carries only in-frame clones and drops some. The sample has around 150,000 clones, under 80% seen once. The material sequenced was peripheral blood. The receptors were gathered from a man between 65 and 85 years old with acute or convalescent COVID-19.

The chain couples TRBV11-2 to TRBJ2-1; a possible D gene is TRBD1 (5 bases). In germline, CDR1 is SGHAT, CDR2 FQNNGV. Between the trimmed V and J ends, which lost 5 bases and 7 bases, there was a span of 9 bases. The CDR3 is made up of 12 amino acids. The CDR3 DNA sequence: TGTGCCAGCAGCCACGACAGAAATGAGCAGTTCTTC. It translates to CASSHDRNEQFF.

The V call is TRBV6-1, the J call TRBJ1-2; D not resolved. Deletions cut 2 bases from V and 5 bases from J, with 6 bases between. The CDR3 is 12 amino acids. The germline V gene has CDR1 MNHNS and CDR2 SASEGT. The CDR3 reads CASSEREYGYTF. The CDR3 DNA is TGTGCCAGCAGTGAAAGGGAGTATGGCTACACCTTC.

This clone was seen a single time. V and J are TRBV2 and TRBJ2-5; 12 nucleotides align to TRBD2. V trimming: 4 bases; J trimming: 4 bases; junction bases outside the gene matches: 7. Germline V CDR1 and CDR2: SNHLY, FYNNEI. The CDR3 is made up of 16 amino acids. The CDR3, as DNA: TGTGCCAGCAGTGCGAGCCCGGGACTAGCGGGAGAGACCCAGTACTTC. Protein product: CASSASPGLAGETQYF. Drawing the rest from reference TRBV2 and TRBJ2-5, the complete variable domain is EPEVTQTPSHQVTQMGQEVILRCVPISNHLYFYWYRQILGQKVEFLVSFYNNEISEKSEIFDDQFSVERPDGSNFTLKIRSTKLEDSAMYFCASSASPGLAGETQYFGPGTRLLVL.

The chain has TRBV5-4 and TRBJ2-7, with D tentatively TRBD1 (6 bases). The CDR3 consists of 16 residues. V was shortened by 4 bases and J by 5 bases, with 22 bases between the two germline ends. The germline CDR1 and CDR2 sequences are SGHNT and YYREEE (reference sequence). In nucleotides, the CDR3 is TGTGCCAGCAGCCTCCCACCTGCCCTGGGGGCGAACGAGCAGTACTTC. The encoded protein is CASSLPPALGANEQYF.

This clone came up many times. The CDR3 here is CASQGQLSYEQYF. In DNA form, the CDR3 reads TGTGCCAGCCAAGGACAGCTCTCCTACGAGCAGTACTTC. The V and J genes are TRBV7-9 and TRBJ2-7, with D perhaps TRBD1 (6 bases). Germline V gives CDR1 SEHNR, CDR2 FQNEAQ (reference sequence). The germline V and J ends were trimmed by 8 bases and 0 bases, with 11 bases remaining between them. The CDR3 has 13 amino acids.

The CDR3 region is CASSPELAGEPYSYEQYF. In DNA form, the CDR3 reads TGTGCCAGCAGCCCGGAACTAGCGGGAGAGCCCTACTCCTACGAGCAGTACTTC. The V gene is TRBV11-2, the J gene TRBJ2-7; 11 positions agree with TRBD2. Germline values: CDR1 SGHAT, CDR2 FQNNGV. The V segment lost 5 bases and the J segment 0 bases; nucleotides outside the gene matches: 12. The CDR3 length is 18 residues.

The chain carries TRBV2 and TRBJ2-7, with D unclear. V dropped 4 bases and J dropped 5 bases, with 18 bases sitting between them. The length of the CDR3 is 15 residues. Germline lookup yields CDR1 SNHLY and CDR2 FYNNEI. In nucleotides, the CDR3 is TGTGCCAGCAGTGCAAGTCTCCGTCCAAGCCACGAGCAGTACTTC. Protein product: CASSASLRPSHEQYF.

The chain has TRBV28 and TRBJ1-5; perhaps TRBD1 as D (6 bases). Trimming removed 2 bases from V and 2 bases from J, with 10 bases in between. The CDR3 has 15 residues. Germline V CDR1 and CDR2: MDHEN, SYDVKM. The CDR3, as DNA: TGTGCCAGCAGTTTAGGGGGCAGGGGCAATCAGCCCCAGCATTTT. Its protein is CASSLGGRGNQPQHF.